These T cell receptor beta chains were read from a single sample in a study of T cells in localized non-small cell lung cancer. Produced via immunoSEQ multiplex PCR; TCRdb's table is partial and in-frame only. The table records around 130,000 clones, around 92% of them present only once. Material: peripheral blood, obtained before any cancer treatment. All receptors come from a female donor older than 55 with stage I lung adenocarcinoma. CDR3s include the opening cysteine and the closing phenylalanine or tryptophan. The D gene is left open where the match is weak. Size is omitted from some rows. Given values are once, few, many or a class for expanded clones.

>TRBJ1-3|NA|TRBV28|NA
TGTGCCAGCAGACATGGGGTTTCTGGAAACACCATATATTTT
CASRHGVSGNTIYF
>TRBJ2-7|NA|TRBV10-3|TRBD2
TGTGCCATCAGTGTCCCCGGGGGGGTTGGGGAGCAGTACTTC
CAISVPGGVGEQYF
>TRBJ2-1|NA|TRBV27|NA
TGTGCCAGCAAGGGACTGCCTAGGAATGAGCAGTTCTTC
CASKGLPRNEQFF
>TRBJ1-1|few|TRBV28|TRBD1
TGTGCCACACAGGGGAGTGGGACTGAAGCTTTCTTT
CATQGSGTEAFF
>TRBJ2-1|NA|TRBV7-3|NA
TGTGCCAGCAGCCTAACGGGGGGCCTCCCCTACAATGAGCAGTTCTTC
CASSLTGGLPYNEQFF
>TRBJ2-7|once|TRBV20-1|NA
TGCAGTCTGGGGCCCTCCTACGAGCAGTACTTC
CSLGPSYEQYF
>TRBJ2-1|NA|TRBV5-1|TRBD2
TGCGCCAGCAGCAACGGACTAGCGGGCAAGAGTATCGATGAGCAGTTCTTC
CASSNGLAGKSIDEQFF
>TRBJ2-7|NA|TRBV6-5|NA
TGTGCCAGCAACAACGGGGGGCAGGGTTACGAGCAGTACTTC
CASNNGGQGYEQYF
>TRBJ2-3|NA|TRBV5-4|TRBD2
TGTGCCAGCAGCTTGGTGCCAGCGGGATGGATAGATACGCAGTATTTT
CASSLVPAGWIDTQYF
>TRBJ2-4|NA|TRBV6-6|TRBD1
TGTGCCAGCAGTTCGGGACAGATAGCCAAAAACATTCAGTACTTC
CASSSGQIAKNIQYF
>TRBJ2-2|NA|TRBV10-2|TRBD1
TGCGCCAGCAGAGGAACAGGGGGCATCACCGGGGAGCTGTTTTTT
CASRGTGGITGELFF
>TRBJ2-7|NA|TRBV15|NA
TGTGCCACCAGCAAGGGGGTAACCTACGAGCAGTACTTC
CATSKGVTYEQYF
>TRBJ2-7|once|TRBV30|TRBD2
TGTGCCTGGAGTGGGCTAGCGGGAGTCGAGCAGTACTTC
CAWSGLAGVEQYF
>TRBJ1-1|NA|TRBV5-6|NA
TGTGCCAGCAGCTTAAAGGGGGGAGCTTTCTTT
CASSLKGGAFF
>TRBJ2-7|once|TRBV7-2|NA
TGTGCCAGCAGCCCAGATGGCGAGCAGTACTTC
CASSPDGEQYF
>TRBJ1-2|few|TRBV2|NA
TGTGCCAGCAGTGTCTACGGGGTCGGAGGCTACACCTTC
CASSVYGVGGYTF
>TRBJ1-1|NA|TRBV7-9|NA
TGTGCCAGCAGCTTGGGTGCGGGGTTGAACACTGAAGCTTTCTTT
CASSLGAGLNTEAFF
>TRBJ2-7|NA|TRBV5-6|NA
TGTGCCAGCAGCCTCTTCTGGGGGGCCCCGGACGAGCAGTACTTC
CASSLFWGAPDEQYF
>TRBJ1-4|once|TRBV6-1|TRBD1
TGTGCCAGCAGTGTGGGGACAGGTGCTGAAAAACTGTTTTTT
CASSVGTGAEKLFF
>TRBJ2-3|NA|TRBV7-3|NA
TGTGCCAGCAGCTTCTCGAACTCAGATACGCAGTATTTT
CASSFSNSDTQYF
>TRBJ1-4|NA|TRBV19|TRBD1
TGTGCCAGTAGTCTCAACCCGGGACAGATTAATGAAAAACTGTTTTTT
CASSLNPGQINEKLFF
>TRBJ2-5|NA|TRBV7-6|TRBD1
TGTGCCAGCAGTTACAGGGGTGAGACCCAGTACTTC
CASSYRGETQYF
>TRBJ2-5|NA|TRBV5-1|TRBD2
TGCGCCAGCAGCTTGGAGGGTAGCGGGAGAACAGAGACCCAGTACTTC
CASSLEGSGRTETQYF
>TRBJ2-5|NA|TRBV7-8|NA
TGTGCCAGCAGCTTAGTGCAGGGTCAAGAGACCCAGTACTTC
CASSLVQGQETQYF
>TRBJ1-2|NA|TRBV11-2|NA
TGTGCCAGCAGCTTAGGAGGGGAAAAGTATGGCTACACCTTC
CASSLGGEKYGYTF
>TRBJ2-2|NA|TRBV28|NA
TGTGCCAGCACCTACACGAACACCGGGGAGCTGTTTTTT
CASTYTNTGELFF
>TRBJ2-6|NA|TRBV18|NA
TGTGCCAGCTCACTCTCAGGGTCTGGGGCCAACGTCCTGACTTTC
CASSLSGSGANVLTF
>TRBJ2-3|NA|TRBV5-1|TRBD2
TGCGCCAGCAGCTTGGCCGGTCTCGGACTAGCGGGAGTGTTGGGCACAGATACGCAGTATTTT
CASSLAGLGLAGVLGTDTQYF
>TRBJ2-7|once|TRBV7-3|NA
TGTGCCAGCAGCTTAATCGGCGGTAGCTCCTACGAGCAGTACTTC
CASSLIGGSSYEQYF
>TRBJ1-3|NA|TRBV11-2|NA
TGTGCCAGCAGCTTAGACAGGGCTGGAAACACCATATATTTT
CASSLDRAGNTIYF
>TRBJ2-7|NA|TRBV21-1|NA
TGTGCCAGCAGCAAAGATCCCTACGAGCAGTACTTC
CASSKDPYEQYF
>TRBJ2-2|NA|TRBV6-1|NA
TGTGCCAGCAGTGTTATTTATGGCGGGGAGCTGTTTTTT
CASSVIYGGELFF
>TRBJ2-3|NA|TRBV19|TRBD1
TGTGCCAGTAGTATGGGACAGGGTATAGATACGCAGTATTTT
CASSMGQGIDTQYF
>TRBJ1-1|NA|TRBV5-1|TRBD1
TGCGCCAGCAGGGTACAGGGGCCGAACACTGAAGCTTTCTTT
CASRVQGPNTEAFF
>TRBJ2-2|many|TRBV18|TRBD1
TGTGCCAGCTCACCAAAGAGTGACAGGGCCCTCTCCACCGGGGAGCTGTTTTTT
CASSPKSDRALSTGELFF
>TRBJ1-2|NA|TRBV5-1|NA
TGCGCCAGCAGCTTGGGTAGGACTAACTATGGCTACACCTTC
CASSLGRTNYGYTF
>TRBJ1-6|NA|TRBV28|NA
TGTGCCAGCCGGATTAGCTCCTATAATTCACCCCTCCACTTT
CASRISSYNSPLHF
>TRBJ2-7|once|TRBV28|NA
TGTGCCAGCAGCGCACCCGACAGTCTACCGTCCTACGAGCAGTACTTC
CASSAPDSLPSYEQYF
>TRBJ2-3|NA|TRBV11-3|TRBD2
TGTGCCAGCAGCTCACTCACTAGCGGCACAGATACGCAGTATTTT
CASSSLTSGTDTQYF
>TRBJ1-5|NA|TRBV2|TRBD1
TGTGCCAGCAGTGAAGCTTGGGCAGGGGGCGGTCAGCCCCAGCATTTT
CASSEAWAGGGQPQHF
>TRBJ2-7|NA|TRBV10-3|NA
TGTGCCATCAGTGATTTCGACGCCTCCTACGAGCAGTACTTC
CAISDFDASYEQYF